The clone carrying this T cell receptor beta chain was detected ten times or more. The antigen is not known. This entry is derived from a study of CD8 T cells in ankylosing spondylitis. MiXCR, run by TCRdb on the 5' RACE reads, gives a single entry per CDR3 protein. The table has about 460,000 distinct CDR3 sequences, 5.3% seen once; the top ten hold under 4.5%. The trim removed 5 bases at V and 2 bases at J, leaving 3 bases unmatched. Germline V gives CDR1 DFQATT, CDR2 SNEGSKA (reference sequence). The length of the CDR3 is 14 residues. The study, taken as a whole, reports: Significant enrichment of disease-linked clones was reportedly seen in matched ankylosing spondylitis synovial fluid. Made up of 7 to 9 highly homologous variants, a TCR beta motif appeared characteristic of ankylosing spondylitis blood. A number of the motif variants had already been described in reactive arthritis synovial fluid and blood. Disease-linked clones were found to be CD8+ and relatively rare in peripheral blood.

The receptor comes from a male donor with ankylosing spondylitis. Sequencing was carried out using blood, either unsorted or a sorted T cell fraction (not recorded which). V and J are TRBV20-1 and TRBJ2-7, with TRBD2 matching 13 bases. CDR3 DNA sequence: TGCAGTGCTGGGGGACTAGCGGGAACCTACGAGCAGTACTTC. It yields the protein CSAGGLAGTYEQYF.